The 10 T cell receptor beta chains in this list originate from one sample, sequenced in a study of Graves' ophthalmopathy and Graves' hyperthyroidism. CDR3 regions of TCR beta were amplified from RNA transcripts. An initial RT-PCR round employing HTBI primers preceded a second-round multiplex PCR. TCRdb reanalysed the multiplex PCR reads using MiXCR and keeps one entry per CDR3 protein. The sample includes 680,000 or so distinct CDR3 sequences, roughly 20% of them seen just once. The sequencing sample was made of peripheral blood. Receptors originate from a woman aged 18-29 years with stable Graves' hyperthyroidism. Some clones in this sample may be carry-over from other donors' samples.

CDR3 sequence: CASSREGTTYEQYF. DNA for the CDR3: TGTGCCAGCAGCCGAGAGGGAACAACCTACGAGCAGTACTTC. The V call is TRBV3-1, the J call TRBJ2-7; maybe TRBD2 (5 bases). Trimming took off 4 bases at V and 2 bases at J, with 12 bases between the two ends. The CDR3 is 14 amino acids. The germline V gene encodes CDR1 LGHDT and CDR2 YNNKEL (reference sequence).

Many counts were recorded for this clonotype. This CDR3 is CASSPEGQPHYGYTF. The CDR3 bases are TGCGCCAGCAGCCCTGAAGGACAGCCCCACTATGGCTACACCTTC. This rearrangement joins TRBV5-1 to TRBJ1-2; tentatively, D is TRBD1 (6 bases). V was shortened by 4 bases and J by 3 bases, with 16 bases between the two germline ends. Germline CDR1 and CDR2: SGHRS and YFSETQ. The CDR3 length is 15 residues.

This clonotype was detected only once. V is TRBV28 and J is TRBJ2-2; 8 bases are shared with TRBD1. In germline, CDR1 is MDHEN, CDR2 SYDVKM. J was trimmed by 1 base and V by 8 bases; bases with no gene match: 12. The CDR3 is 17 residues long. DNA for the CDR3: TGTGCCAGCCTCAACGGGCCAGGGACAGGGAACACCGGGGAGCTGTTTTTT. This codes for CASLNGPGTGNTGELFF.

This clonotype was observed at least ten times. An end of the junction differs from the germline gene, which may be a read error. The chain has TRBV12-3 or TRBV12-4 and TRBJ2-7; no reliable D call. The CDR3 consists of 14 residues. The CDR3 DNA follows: TGTGCCAGCAGTTTAGTCTCCGCCCCCTACAAGCAGTACTTC. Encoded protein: CASSLVSAPYKQYF.

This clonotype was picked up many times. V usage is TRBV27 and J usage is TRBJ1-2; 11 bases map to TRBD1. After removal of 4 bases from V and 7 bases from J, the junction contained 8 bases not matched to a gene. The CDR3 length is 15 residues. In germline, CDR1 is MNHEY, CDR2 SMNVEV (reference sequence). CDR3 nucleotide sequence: TGTGCCAGCAGTTCCCCCGGGACAGGGGGTGGTGGCTACACCTTC. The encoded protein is CASSSPGTGGGGYTF.

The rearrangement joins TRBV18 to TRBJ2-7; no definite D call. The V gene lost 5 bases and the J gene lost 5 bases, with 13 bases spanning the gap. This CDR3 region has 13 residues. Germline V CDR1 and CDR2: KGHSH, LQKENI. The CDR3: CASSSAVGDEQYF. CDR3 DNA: TGTGCCAGCTCATCTGCTGTGGGTGACGAGCAGTACTTC.

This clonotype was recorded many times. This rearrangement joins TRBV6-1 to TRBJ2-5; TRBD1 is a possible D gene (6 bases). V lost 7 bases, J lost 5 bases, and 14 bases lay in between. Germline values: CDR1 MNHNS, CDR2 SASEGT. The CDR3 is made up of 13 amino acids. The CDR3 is CASTPRTAETQYF. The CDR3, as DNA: TGTGCCAGCACCCCTAGGACAGCCGAGACCCAGTACTTC.

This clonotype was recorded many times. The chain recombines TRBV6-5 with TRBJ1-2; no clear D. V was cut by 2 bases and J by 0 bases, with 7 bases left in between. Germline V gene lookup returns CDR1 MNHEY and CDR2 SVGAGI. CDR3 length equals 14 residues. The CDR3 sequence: CASSYDGTNYGYTF. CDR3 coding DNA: TGTGCCAGCAGTTACGACGGGACTAACTATGGCTACACCTTC.

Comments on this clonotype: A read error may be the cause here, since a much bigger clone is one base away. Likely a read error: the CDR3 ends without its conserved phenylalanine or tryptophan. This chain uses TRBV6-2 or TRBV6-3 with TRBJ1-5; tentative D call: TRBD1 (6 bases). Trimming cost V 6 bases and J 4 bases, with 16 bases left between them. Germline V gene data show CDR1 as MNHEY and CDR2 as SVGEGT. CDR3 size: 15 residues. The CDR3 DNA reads TGTGCCAGCAGAAAGAGGACAGACTCGAATCAGCCCCAGCATCTT. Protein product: CASRKRTDSNQPQHL.

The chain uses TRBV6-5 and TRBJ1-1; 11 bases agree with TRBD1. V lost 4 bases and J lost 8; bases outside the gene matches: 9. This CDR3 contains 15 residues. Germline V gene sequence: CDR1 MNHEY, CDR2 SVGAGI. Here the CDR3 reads CASSFSSGTGGEAFF. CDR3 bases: TGTGCCAGCAGTTTCTCTTCGGGGACAGGGGGAGAAGCTTTCTTT.